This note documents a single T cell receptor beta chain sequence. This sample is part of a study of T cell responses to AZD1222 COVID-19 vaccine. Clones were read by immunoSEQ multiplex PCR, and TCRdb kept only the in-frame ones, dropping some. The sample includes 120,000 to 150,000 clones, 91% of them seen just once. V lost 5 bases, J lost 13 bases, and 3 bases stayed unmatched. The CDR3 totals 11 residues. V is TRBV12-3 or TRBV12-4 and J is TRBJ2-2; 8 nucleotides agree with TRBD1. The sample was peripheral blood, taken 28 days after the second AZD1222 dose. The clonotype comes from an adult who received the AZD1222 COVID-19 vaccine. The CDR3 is CASSIGQGLFF. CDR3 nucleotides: TGTGCCAGCAGTATAGGACAGGGGCTGTTTTTT.